The 9 T cell receptor beta chains below were found in one sample sequenced in a study of T cells after yellow fever vaccination (dated by TCRdb to between 2018 and 2020). Library method: 5' RACE. Sequencing was performed on an Illumina HiSeq 2500. TCRdb's own reprocessing of the public reads used fastp at Q25 and MiXCR and kept productive beta chains. Every CDR3 protein is listed once, alongside the most common genes and DNA of its rows. Recorded for this sample are roughly 260,000 distinct CDR3 sequences; over 10% of them occurred a single time. The ten largest account for roughly 0.5% of the sample. Sample treatment or condition, as interpreted from the label and publication: live attenuated yellow fever vaccine strain. The starting material was CD4+ T cells sorted from PBMCs, obtained 45 days after the yellow fever booster vaccination. These receptors all stem from a man between 25 and 39 years old who received the YFV17D yellow fever vaccine.

The chain carries TRBV5-4 and TRBJ2-1; 13 nucleotides agree with TRBD2. The V segment lost 3 bases and the J segment 8 bases; nucleotides outside the gene matches: 8. The CDR3 runs to 16 residues. Germline V gene sequence: CDR1 SGHNT, CDR2 YYREEE (reference sequence). The CDR3 DNA reads as TGTGCCAGCAGCTCGGGGGGGACTAGCGGGACCTATGAGCAGTTCTTC. Residues: CASSSGGTSGTYEQFF. Using reference TRBV5-4 and TRBJ2-1 for the parts outside the CDR3, the full variable domain is ETGVTQSPTHLIKTRGQQVTLRCSSQSGHNTVSWYQQALGQGPQFIFQYYREEENGRGNFPPRFSGLQFPNYSSELNVNALELDDSALYLCASSSGGTSGTYEQFFGPGTRLTVL.

The chain has TRBV5-1 and TRBJ2-2; TRBD1 matches at 8 bases. This CDR3 has 17 residues. The V and J ends lost 0 bases and 2 bases, in that order; junction bases with no gene match: 6. CDR1 is SGHRS, CDR2 YFSETQ, per germline. CDR3 in amino acids: CASSLASGGGNTGELFF. CDR3 coding DNA: TGCGCCAGCAGCTTGGCTTCAGGGGGCGGAAACACCGGGGAGCTGTTTTTT.

The rearrangement uses TRBV4-2 and TRBJ2-3, with 8 positions matching TRBD1. Trimming cost V 1 base and J 2 bases; bases outside gene matches: 8. Germline V gives CDR1 LGHNA, CDR2 YNFKEQ. This CDR3 region has 17 residues. CDR3 nucleotide sequence: TGTGCCAGCAGCCAAGTCTCAGGGACAGGTCTCACAGATACGCAGTATTTT. It translates to CASSQVSGTGLTDTQYF.

In DNA, the CDR3 is TGTGCCAGCAGCCCCGTTGGGTCCAGGGGAGGAAATGGCTACACCTTC. It codes for CASSPVGSRGGNGYTF. V is TRBV6-1 and J is TRBJ1-2; tentatively, D is TRBD1 (6 bases). The V end was cut by 6 bases, the J end by 6 bases, with 23 bases between. Germline V lookup: CDR1 MNHNS, CDR2 SASEGT. The CDR3 runs to 16 residues.

The table lists this clonotype with many counts. This sequence joins TRBV24-1 and TRBJ2-1; 14 bases align to TRBD2. This CDR3 comprises 17 residues. CDR1 and CDR2 from the germline V gene are KGHDR and SFDVKD. The V gene end was trimmed by 4 bases and the J gene end by 8 bases; junction bases not matched to a gene: 9. CDR3 loop: CATSEAGTSGSGYEQFF. CDR3 nucleotides: TGTGCCACCAGTGAAGCTGGGACTAGCGGGAGCGGGTATGAGCAGTTCTTC.

The rearrangement links TRBV6-6 to TRBJ2-4; unclear D gene. The germline gives CDR1 MNHNY, CDR2 SVGAGI (reference sequence). The ends were cut back, 6 bases at V and 9 bases at J, with 15 bases in the middle. This CDR3 is 13 amino acids long. The CDR3: CASRPRTAVIQYF. In DNA, the CDR3 is TGTGCCAGCAGACCTAGGACGGCGGTCATTCAGTACTTC.

There are a few counts of this clonotype. The rearrangement uses TRBV13 and TRBJ2-7, with D perhaps matching TRBD1 (6 bases). The CDR3 runs to 12 residues. Germline V gives CDR1 PRHDT, CDR2 FYEKMQ (reference sequence). The V and J ends lost 5 bases and 3 bases respectively, with 8 bases between them. The chain's CDR3 is CASSVRGYEQYF. CDR3 nucleotide sequence: TGTGCCAGCAGCGTCAGGGGCTACGAGCAGTACTTC.

V gene TRBV29-1 combines with J gene TRBJ1-2, with 7 bases that match TRBD1. Trimming at V came to 0 bases and at J to 3 bases, leaving 4 bases not matched to a gene. The CDR3 sequence is 14 residues long. The germline V gene encodes CDR1 SQVTM and CDR2 ANQGSEA. CDR3 sequence: CSVEDPQGDYGYTF. In DNA form, the CDR3 reads TGCAGCGTTGAAGATCCGCAGGGGGACTATGGCTACACCTTC.

The sample holds a few counts of this clonotype. J is TRBJ1-3 and V is TRBV4-3, with 10 bases lining up with TRBD1. Germline V gene sequence: CDR1 LGHNA, CDR2 YSLEER. CDR3 length: 16 residues. V lost 0 bases to trimming and J lost 4 bases; unmatched junction nucleotides: 3. The CDR3, as DNA: TGCGCCAGCAGCCAAGATGGGACAGGGGTCGGAAACACCATATATTTT. Translated, it gives CASSQDGTGVGNTIYF.